The 21 T cell receptor beta chains listed next were all sequenced from one sample in a study of identical twins. TCRdb redid the calling of the 5' RACE reads with MiXCR, one entry per CDR3 protein. The data hold approximately 1.8 million distinct CDR3 sequences, with around a third observed a single time. Sequencing was done on a sample of cord blood. Receptor source: a newborn girl in good health.

This clonotype was detected many times. The chain joins TRBV29-1 to TRBJ1-2, with TRBD1 as a possible D gene (6 bases). Germline CDR1 and CDR2: SQVTM and ANQGSEA. V lost 5 bases, J lost 4 bases, and 17 bases lay in between. This CDR3 has 14 amino acids. This CDR3 reads CSVPQGQTVYGYTF. In DNA form, the CDR3 reads TGCAGCGTTCCCCAAGGACAGACCGTCTATGGCTACACCTTC.

The CDR3 here is CASTSLAGAPGELFF. CDR3 sequence (DNA): TGTGCCAGCACTTCATTAGCGGGGGCCCCCGGGGAGCTGTTTTTT. The chain couples TRBV7-2 to TRBJ2-2; 9 positions match TRBD2. With V trimmed by 7 bases and J by 6 bases, 9 bases remained unmatched. The CDR3 consists of 15 residues. Per germline, CDR1 SGHTA and CDR2 FQGNSA.

The rearrangement uses TRBV5-1 and TRBJ2-1, with 14 nucleotides matching TRBD2. Germline V gene lookup returns CDR1 SGHRS and CDR2 YFSETQ. The CDR3 has 17 amino acids. V shed 4 bases and J 9 bases; nucleotides not matched to a gene: 12. Written as DNA, the CDR3 is TGCGCCAGCAGCGAGACTAGCGGGGGGGCTGGTCGGGGTGAGCAGTTCTTC. Its translation is CASSETSGGAGRGEQFF.

Points on this clonotype: The junction departs from germline at one end; a sequencing error may be responsible. This chain links TRBV7-2 with TRBJ2-7; 9 bases agree with TRBD2. This CDR3 region has 15 residues. Germline V CDR1 and CDR2: SGHTA, FQGNSA. CDR3 amino acids: CASSRRTSEPYGQYF. In DNA form, the CDR3 reads TGTGCCAGCAGCCGCAGGACTAGCGAACCCTACGGGCAGTACTTC.

The chain links TRBV3-1 to TRBJ2-2; TRBD2 matches 7 bases. The CDR3 is made up of 17 amino acids. Germline CDR1 is LGHDT and CDR2 is YNNKEL (reference sequence). The ends lost 3 bases at V and 3 bases at J; junction bases unmatched: 10. The CDR3 loop is CASSQLTSAWDTGELFF. DNA for the CDR3: TGTGCCAGCAGCCAGCTAACTAGCGCGTGGGACACCGGGGAGCTGTTTTTT. Drawing the rest from reference TRBV3-1 and TRBJ2-2, the complete variable domain is DTAVSQTPKYLVTQMGNDKSIKCEQNLGHDTMYWYKQDSKKFLKIMFSYNNKELIINETVPNRFSPKSPDKAHLNLHINSLELGDSAVYFCASSQLTSAWDTGELFFGEGSRLTVL.

This chain joins TRBV4-1 and TRBJ2-5, with D possibly being TRBD1 or TRBD2 (5 bases each). This CDR3 has 18 residues. Germline-derived CDR1 and CDR2 are MGHRA and YSYEKL. Between the trimmed V and J ends, which lost 0 bases and 11 bases, there was a span of 28 bases. The CDR3 loop reads CASSQDYPTASRGNEQYF. Written as DNA, the CDR3 is TGCGCCAGCAGCCAAGATTACCCCACGGCTAGCCGGGGCAATGAGCAGTACTTC.

This clonotype was seen a handful of times. This chain uses TRBV7-2 with TRBJ1-4; no definite D call. In germline, CDR1 is SGHTA, CDR2 FQGNSA. The CDR3 has 14 amino acids. Trimming shortened V by 5 bases and J by 3 bases, and 10 bases separated the two germline ends. The DNA for the CDR3 is TGTGCCAGCAGCCCCAGGTCCGCTAATGAAAAACTGTTTTTT. It codes for CASSPRSANEKLFF.

Comments on this clonotype: A junction end diverges from the germline sequence, so it may reflect a read error. The chain carries TRBV6-4 and TRBJ1-4, with 7 nucleotides matching TRBD1. The CDR3 length is 16 residues. Germline V gene data show CDR1 as MRHNA and CDR2 as SNTAGT. The CDR3 loop is CEPGTVLSGANEKLFF. CDR3 nucleotide sequence: TGCGAGCCAGGGACAGTCCTCTCGGGTGCTAATGAAAAACTGTTTTTT.

There are a few counts of this clonotype. The V gene is TRBV6-1, the J gene TRBJ2-7; D unclear. The last part of the DNA fits TRBJ2-4 better; the J call may be wrong. The germline gives CDR1 MNHNS, CDR2 SASEGT. The length of the CDR3 is 11 residues. CDR3 in amino acids: CASSEASIQYF. In nucleotides, the CDR3 is TGTGCCAGCAGTGAGGCGAGCATTCAGTACTTC.

The rearrangement joins TRBV6-5 to TRBJ1-6, with 9 nucleotides matching TRBD1. In germline, CDR1 is MNHEY, CDR2 SVGAGI. V shed 0 bases and J 6 bases; nucleotides not matched to a gene: 9. The CDR3 has 18 amino acids. The CDR3 bases are TGTGCCAGCAGTTACTCGACCGGGACAGGGTCTAGTAATTCACCCCTCCACTTT. It encodes CASSYSTGTGSSNSPLHF.

This chain links TRBV7-9 with TRBJ2-1; TRBD2 agrees at 8 bases. The germline CDR1 and CDR2 sequences are SEHNR and FQNEAQ (reference sequence). This CDR3 has 12 residues. The V and J ends lost 2 bases and 15 bases, in that order; junction bases with no gene match: 6. Written as DNA, the CDR3 is TGTGCCAGCAGCTTATTTCGGGAGGGGGGGTTCTTC. Translating gives CASSLFREGGFF.

This clonotype was seen only a few times. The V call is TRBV10-3, the J call TRBJ2-5, with TRBD2 matching over 8 bases. The germline V gene has CDR1 ENHRY and CDR2 SYGVKD. CDR3 size: 12 residues. J lost 1 base, V lost 10 bases, and 2 bases had no gene match. The chain's CDR3 is CATGLGQETQYF. The CDR3 DNA follows: TGTGCCACGGGACTAGGCCAAGAGACCCAGTACTTC.

This sequence joins TRBV7-8 and TRBJ2-5, with D possibly TRBD2 on 6 matching bases. CDR3 length equals 15 residues. The germline V gene has CDR1 SGHVS and CDR2 FQNEAQ. Deletions cut 1 base from V and 2 bases from J, with 11 bases between. The CDR3 loop reads CASSLVYSGQETQYF. Written as DNA, the CDR3 is TGTGCCAGCAGCTTAGTCTATAGCGGACAAGAGACCCAGTACTTC.

Only a few counts were recorded for this clonotype. The CDR3 is CASSLNRGAKNIQYF. The CDR3, as DNA: TGTGCCAGCAGTCTAAACAGGGGAGCCAAAAACATTCAGTACTTC. The rearrangement uses TRBV6-5 and TRBJ2-4; 7 positions match TRBD1. CDR3 length: 15 amino acids. Germline V gene data show CDR1 as MNHEY and CDR2 as SVGAGI. The V gene end was trimmed by 5 bases and the J gene end by 0 bases; junction bases not matched to a gene: 4.

This clonotype showed up just a few times. This clone may be a read error of a much larger clone one base away. The chain recombines TRBV3-1 with TRBJ2-7; 8 bases map to TRBD2. Trimming took 1 base from V and 2 from J; bases not matched to a gene: 1. The CDR3 sequence is 14 residues long. The germline gives CDR1 LGHDT, CDR2 YNNKEL (reference sequence). In DNA, the CDR3 is TGTGCCAGCAGCCAAGCGACTAGCGCCTACGAGCAGTACTTC. This translates into CASSQATSAYEQYF.

This chain uses TRBV5-1 with TRBJ2-7; D could derive from TRBD1 or TRBD2 (5 bases each). This CDR3 spans 14 amino acids. Germline-derived CDR1 and CDR2 are SGHRS and YFSETQ. V lost 1 base and J lost 6, with 14 bases in between. CDR3 DNA sequence: TGCGCCAGCAGCTTGCGAGAGGGGAGCGGCGAGCAGTACTTC. Protein: CASSLREGSGEQYF.

This clonotype showed up many times. The chain uses TRBV9 and TRBJ2-4, with 9 nucleotides matching TRBD1. Germline values: CDR1 SGDLS, CDR2 YYNGEE. Unmatched junction bases numbered 4, after V lost 4 bases and J lost 5 bases. The CDR3 totals 14 residues. The CDR3 DNA follows: TGTGCCAGCAGCCCCCGGACAGGGGAAAACATTCAGTACTTC. It codes for CASSPRTGENIQYF. The full variable domain, rest sourced from reference TRBV9 and TRBJ2-4, is DSGVTQTPKHLITATGQRVTLRCSPRSGDLSVYWYQQSLDQGLQFLIQYYNGEERAKGNILERFSAQQFPDLHSELNLSSLELGDSALYFCASSPRTGENIQYFGAGTRLSVL.

This clonotype was counted a single time. V usage is TRBV18 and J usage is TRBJ2-1, with 9 bases that match TRBD2. From germline, CDR1 is KGHSH and CDR2 LQKENI. This CDR3 is built from 15 residues. V was pared by 1 base and J by 5 bases, with 3 bases of the junction left unmatched. CDR3 protein: CASSPQAGGHNEQFF. The CDR3 nucleotides are TGTGCCAGCTCACCACAAGCGGGAGGCCACAATGAGCAGTTCTTC. Based on the CDR3 plus reference TRBV18 and TRBJ2-1, the full variable domain is NAGVMQNPRHLVRRRGQEARLRCSPMKGHSHVYWYRQLPEEGLKFMVYLQKENIIDESGMPKERFSAEFPKEGPSILRIQQVVRGDSAAYFCASSPQAGGHNEQFFGPGTRLTVL.

V is TRBV7-2 and J is TRBJ2-4; D unclear. Germline assignment: CDR1 SGHTA and CDR2 FQGNSA. V lost 1 base to trimming and J lost 0 bases, with 10 bases between them. CDR3 length equals 16 residues. As DNA, the CDR3 is TGTGCCAGCAGCTTAGTGACGAGACTAGCCAAAAACATTCAGTACTTC. Translation: CASSLVTRLAKNIQYF.

J is TRBJ2-1 and V is TRBV5-1; D perhaps matches TRBD1 (7 bases). The end of the DNA aligns better with TRBJ2-7, so the J call may be wrong. This CDR3 contains 15 residues. The germline V gene encodes CDR1 SGHRS and CDR2 YFSETQ. CDR3 sequence (DNA): TGCGCCAGCAGCTCAGGAGGGGGCTCCTACAATGAGCAGTACTTC. Translating gives CASSSGGGSYNEQYF.

Many counts were recorded for this clonotype. This chain connects TRBV5-1 to TRBJ2-1; D tentatively fits TRBD1 or TRBD2 (5 bases each). Germline CDR1 is SGHRS and CDR2 is YFSETQ. V was cut by 4 bases and J by 5 bases, with 7 bases left in between. The CDR3 length is 12 residues. CDR3 loop: CASSPGHNEQFF. Written as DNA, the CDR3 is TGCGCCAGCAGCCCGGGACACAATGAGCAGTTCTTC.